This TCR beta chain is drawn from a study of tumor-infiltrating lymphocytes in primary liver carcinoma. As concerns this clonotype: Mismatch with germline at one junction end may stem from a read error.

This CDR3 has 15 amino acids. Germline-derived CDR1 and CDR2 are MNHEY and SVGAGI. Each 20-30 mg portion of unsorted bulk tissue served as the source for co-extraction of RNA and DNA. None of the patients had received treatment, and all had chronic HBV infection. Sampling of each tumor involved five separate regions. With a constant-region primer, TCR beta cDNA was made from about 0.5 ug of total RNA. Three nested multiplex PCR rounds, a slightly modified ARM-PCR method, built the TCR beta libraries. Both of the initial two PCR rounds ran for approximately 11 cycles and employed TRBV1-TRBV30 forward primers alongside a C-beta reverse primer. TCRdb re-called the multiplex PCR reads through MiXCR, storing one row per CDR3 protein. The sample has 100,000 to 150,000 distinct CDR3 sequences, 64% seen once.

The sequenced sample was liver tumor tissue from sampling region 3. The subset here: tumor region T3, left-lateral pole. The chain joins TRBV6-5 to TRBJ1-1; maybe TRBD1 (6 bases). This clonotype originated in a woman aged 55-69 years with primary liver carcinoma and hepatitis B virus infection. CDR3: CASRLIQGGNTEAFF. CDR3 sequence (DNA): TGCGCCAGCAGGCTAATACAGGGAGGAAACACTGAAGCTTTCTTT.